The entry that follows covers one T cell receptor (beta chain) sequence. The target antigen is unknown. As for time point: week 5, during vaccination. The content of each vaccine dose was 300 ug of mutant IDH1 20-mer peptide, and topical imiquimod accompanied it. TCRdb's copy holds only in-frame clones and misses some; the assay was immunoSEQ multiplex PCR. The repertoire includes 45,000 to 60,000 clones, around 80% of them detected once, and roughly 5.2% sits in the top ten. The CDR3 runs 14 residues. Germline V gene data show CDR1 as MNHEY and CDR2 as SMNVEV (reference sequence). V lost 2 bases, J lost 1 base, and 8 bases lay in between. These data come from a study of a mutant IDH1 vaccine in newly diagnosed glioma. As for the study in general: Investigators started vaccination 4-6 weeks after radiotherapy alone, or with temozolomide cycles. Treated patients were roughly 62% male, approximately 38% female, mean age roughly 40 years. Patients had received radiotherapy, temozolomide, or both previously, most receiving both.

The receptor was isolated from a man aged 45-60 years with glioma. Sequenced material: PBMCs, taken from a glioma patient whose treatment included an IDH1 peptide vaccine. V is TRBV27 and J is TRBJ1-1, with no clear D. The CDR3 region is CASSLAQTNTEAFF. CDR3 sequence (DNA): TGTGCCAGCAGTTTAGCACAGACGAACACTGAAGCTTTCTTT.